This T cell receptor (beta chain) was captured in a study of technical replicates of blood from a few donors. Profiled with immunoSEQ multiplex PCR; TCRdb holds only in-frame clones, not every one. The sample shows about 53,000 clones, about 86% of them seen only once. V dropped 0 bases and J dropped 3 bases, with 6 bases sitting between them. Germline V gene sequence: CDR1 LNHNV, CDR2 YYDKDF (reference sequence). The CDR3 runs 14 residues. The sequence was obtained from a human donor in good health. Some clones in this sample may be carry-over from other donors' samples. This chain links TRBV15 with TRBJ2-1; D unresolved. The sequenced sample was PBMCs. For the CDR3, the DNA is TGTGCCACCAGCAGAGACGACATCTACAATGAGCAGTTCTTC. This encodes CATSRDDIYNEQFF. The variable domain in full, completed from reference TRBV15 and TRBJ2-1, reads DAMVIQNPRYQVTQFGKPVTLSCSQTLNHNVMYWYQQKSSQAPKLLFHYYDKDFNNEADTPDNFQSRRPNTSFCFLDIRSPGLGDTAMYLCATSRDDIYNEQFFGPGTRLTVL.